Following are 21 T cell receptor beta chains from one sample sequenced in a study of T cells in localized non-small cell lung cancer. The method was immunoSEQ multiplex PCR; TCRdb's version includes in-frame clones alone and lacks a portion of them. This table has 4,000 to 5,000 clones, 28% appearing once. The sample in question was lung tumor tissue, obtained before any cancer treatment. These TCRs come from a man aged 40 to 69 with stage II lung adenocarcinoma.

This clone was counted between two and nine times. The chain recombines TRBV11-3 with TRBJ2-1, with 8 bases identical to TRBD2. Germline assignment: CDR1 SGHNT and CDR2 YENEEA. The junction had 5 bases not matched to a gene; V was cut back by 4 bases and J by 0 bases. The CDR3 loop spans 16 amino acids. CDR3 sequence reads: CASSSKAGVSYNEQFF. In DNA form, the CDR3 reads TGTGCCAGCAGCTCAAAAGCGGGAGTCTCCTACAATGAGCAGTTCTTC.

This clone was counted between two and nine times. The chain uses TRBV10-3 and TRBJ1-2; TRBD1 agrees at 10 bases. CDR1 and CDR2 (germline): ENHRY, SYGVKD. Germline trimming cut 10 bases from V and 5 bases from J; bases unmatched to any gene: 10. The CDR3 consists of 14 residues. The CDR3 coding sequence is TGTGCCACTCAAGGGGACAGGGGAGAGTATGGCTACACCTTC. Encoded protein: CATQGDRGEYGYTF.

This clone was counted between two and nine times. The J gene is TRBJ2-3, the V gene TRBV19; D gene ambiguous. The CDR3 runs to 11 residues. The ends were cut back, 5 bases at V and 6 bases at J, with 6 bases in the middle. Germline CDR1 is LNHDA and CDR2 is SQIVND (reference sequence). The CDR3 here is CASSRRDTQYF. DNA for the CDR3: TGTGCCAGTAGTCGTAGGGATACGCAGTATTTT.

This rearrangement joins TRBV29-1 to TRBJ1-2; maybe TRBD1 (5 bases). CDR1 is SQVTM, CDR2 ANQGSEA, per germline. Deletions cut 0 bases from V and 14 bases from J, with 16 bases between. The CDR3 is 12 residues long. The CDR3 coding sequence is TGCAGCGTTGAAGATTCCGTAGGGGTCACGACCTTC. As protein: CSVEDSVGVTTF.

The chain employs TRBV10-2 and TRBJ2-7; 7 bases are a match to TRBD2. Germline V gene sequence: CDR1 WSHSY, CDR2 SAAADI. CDR3 length equals 16 residues. V trimming: 2 bases; J trimming: 4 bases; junction bases outside the gene matches: 11. The chain's CDR3 is CASSEGGAGPGYEQYF. CDR3 in DNA: TGCGCCAGCAGTGAGGGTGGAGCGGGGCCAGGGTACGAGCAGTACTTC.

The rearrangement uses TRBV11-3 and TRBJ2-1; 12 nucleotides line up with TRBD2. V gave up 2 bases and J gave up 8 bases; unmatched junction bases: 13. Germline CDR1 is SGHNT and CDR2 is YENEEA. CDR3 length equals 18 residues. The CDR3 sequence: CASSLSAVLAGGLDEQFF. CDR3 coding DNA: TGTGCCAGCAGCTTATCAGCGGTACTAGCGGGAGGTCTAGATGAGCAGTTCTTC.

The chain links TRBV9 to TRBJ2-3; 9 nucleotides line up with TRBD2. The CDR3 is made up of 16 amino acids. Per germline, CDR1 SGDLS and CDR2 YYNGEE. V trimming: 0 bases; J trimming: 5 bases; junction bases outside the gene matches: 7. The CDR3 sequence: CASSVGPSGKEDTQYF. The CDR3, as DNA: TGTGCCAGCAGCGTAGGGCCTAGCGGGAAGGAAGATACGCAGTATTTT.

This chain links TRBV14 with TRBJ2-3; D ambiguous. This CDR3 is 12 amino acids long. The germline V gene has CDR1 SGHDN and CDR2 FVKESK. V lost 1 base and J lost 14, with 13 bases in between. CDR3 coding DNA: TGTGCCAGCAGCCAAGTGGGGTACTCGCGGTATTTT. Translation gives CASSQVGYSRYF.

This clone came up a few times. The chain couples TRBV18 to TRBJ2-7, with D possibly being TRBD1 (5 bases). The CDR3 spans 14 residues. Trimming left V 2 bases short and J 6 bases short, with 14 bases between. The germline gives CDR1 KGHSH, CDR2 LQKENI. The CDR3 nucleotides read TGTGCCAGCTCACCAGGGCAGGGTAGTTTCGAGCAGTACTTC. Translating gives CASSPGQGSFEQYF.

J is TRBJ1-5 and V is TRBV18, with D maybe TRBD1 (5 bases). CDR1 is KGHSH, CDR2 LQKENI, per germline. V dropped 3 bases and J dropped 11 bases, with 14 bases sitting between them. This CDR3 is built from 13 residues. CDR3 bases: TGTGCCAGCTCACCCGGCGGGGGGGGGACCCAGCATTTT. Translating gives CASSPGGGGTQHF.

The chain has TRBV19 and TRBJ1-5; TRBD1 is a possible D gene (6 bases). This CDR3 has 16 amino acids. CDR1 is LNHDA, CDR2 SQIVND, per germline (reference sequence). The germline V and J ends were trimmed by 3 bases and 3 bases, with 15 bases remaining between them. In DNA, the CDR3 is TGTGCCAGTAGTATTCGGACAGAGAGTTTCAATCAGCCCCAGCATTTT. It specifies CASSIRTESFNQPQHF.

The chain links TRBV30 to TRBJ2-1; the match to TRBD1 covers 7 bases. J was trimmed by 12 bases and V by 3 bases; bases with no gene match: 11. CDR1 GTSNPN and CDR2 SVGIG come from the germline V gene (reference sequence). The CDR3 covers 13 residues. The CDR3 here is CAWRPLQGIGQFF. Here the CDR3 DNA reads TGTGCCTGGAGGCCCCTACAGGGGATTGGGCAGTTCTTC.

The V call is TRBV11-3, the J call TRBJ2-7; a possible D gene is TRBD1 (5 bases). Per the germline V gene, CDR1 is SGHNT and CDR2 is YENEEA. The CDR3 length is 14 residues. The V gene lost 5 bases and the J gene lost 6 bases, with 17 bases spanning the gap. DNA of the CDR3: TGTGCCAGCAGCACCCGGGCAGGGAAAGGCGAGCAGTACTTC. Amino acid sequence: CASSTRAGKGEQYF.

The chain recombines TRBV19 with TRBJ1-2; D is unclear. The CDR3 spans 13 residues. V was shortened by 3 bases and J by 8 bases, with 13 bases between the two germline ends. Per the germline V gene, CDR1 is LNHDA and CDR2 is SQIVND (reference sequence). The CDR3 protein is CASSMHPGTGYTF. The CDR3 DNA sequence: TGTGCCAGTAGTATGCACCCGGGTACGGGCTACACCTTC.

This sequence joins TRBV28 and TRBJ2-1; TRBD2 aligns across 9 bases. The CDR3 runs 15 residues. The ends lost 6 bases at V and 7 bases at J; junction bases unmatched: 10. Per germline, CDR1 MDHEN and CDR2 SYDVKM. For the CDR3, the DNA is TGTGCCAGCAGCCCCCTTGCGGGAGGGCGGAATGAGCAGTTCTTC. It encodes CASSPLAGGRNEQFF.

This clone occurred a few times. This chain connects TRBV11-3 to TRBJ2-5, with D tentatively TRBD2 (5 bases). Trimming pared 8 bases from V and 3 bases from J, leaving 16 bases between. CDR1 SGHNT and CDR2 YENEEA come from the germline V gene. The CDR3 length is 14 residues. The CDR3 DNA follows: TGTGCCAGCTCCCCCCGCGGGTACGAAGAGACCCAGTACTTC. Its translation: CASSPRGYEETQYF.

The chain links TRBV28 to TRBJ2-3; TRBD2 aligns across 8 bases. This CDR3 is 13 amino acids long. CDR1 and CDR2 (germline): MDHEN, SYDVKM. The CDR3 nucleotides are TGTGCTCACCGGCTAGCGGGCGGAGATACGCAGTATTTT. Translation: CAHRLAGGDTQYF.

The chain has TRBV29-1 and TRBJ2-1; D is unresolved. The germline gives CDR1 SQVTM, CDR2 ANQGSEA. With 8 bases removed from V and 0 bases from J, the gap between germline ends came to 11 bases. The CDR3 sequence is 13 residues long. CDR3 DNA: TGCAGCACCATTCGTTCCTCCTACAATGAGCAGTTCTTC. Protein: CSTIRSSYNEQFF.

Within the sample, this clone is medium-sized. The chain joins TRBV6-1 to TRBJ2-1, with D uncertain. V was clipped by 0 bases and J by 6 bases, with 9 bases between them. Germline values: CDR1 MNHNS, CDR2 SASEGT. The CDR3 runs to 14 residues. For the CDR3, the DNA is TGTGCCAGCAGTGAAGCCGGAGAGTCCAATGAGCAGTTCTTC. It specifies CASSEAGESNEQFF.

The chain has TRBV11-3 and TRBJ2-7; no definite D call. The ends were cut back, 3 bases at V and 3 bases at J, with 12 bases in the middle. Germline lookup yields CDR1 SGHNT and CDR2 YENEEA. This CDR3 spans 14 amino acids. The CDR3: CASSFAWGSYEQYF. In DNA form, the CDR3 reads TGTGCCAGCAGCTTCGCCTGGGGTAGCTACGAGCAGTACTTC.

This clone has just a few counts. The chain carries TRBV16 and TRBJ2-7; D is ambiguous. Germline assignment: CDR1 KGHSY and CDR2 FQNENV. The CDR3 consists of 14 residues. Trimming stripped 4 bases from V and 0 bases from J, with 10 bases between. The DNA of the CDR3 is TGTGCCAGCAGCCTGAGGACCAGCTCCTACGAGCAGTACTTC. Translating it yields CASSLRTSSYEQYF.